This is a list of T cell receptor beta chains from one sample in a study of T cell responses to AZD1222 COVID-19 vaccine. Repertoires were generated with immunoSEQ multiplex PCR, while TCRdb's copy carries only in-frame clones and drops some. This repertoire shows approximately 43,000 clones, about 91% found once; its top ten account for roughly 25%. The specimen comprised peripheral blood, sampled 28 days after the second AZD1222 dose. All receptors derive from an adult who received the AZD1222 COVID-19 vaccine. Each CDR3 is given with its conserved first and last residue. Fields, in order: clone size, J gene, V gene, D gene, CDR3 DNA, CDR3 protein. D genes are given only for firm matches. A row's size may be missing; if present it is once, few, many or a size class.

>.|TRBJ1-2|TRBV2|TRBD1
TGTGCCAGCAGCACGACAGGGACTAACTATGGCTACACCTTC
CASSTTGTNYGYTF
>.|TRBJ2-7|TRBV7-9|.
TGTGCCAGCAGCCCCTCGGGGGGCGCGGCACACGAGCAGTACTTC
CASSPSGGAAHEQYF
>.|TRBJ2-6|TRBV9|TRBD2
TGTGCCAGCAGCGTAGAGACGGGAGGGCCGTTGGGGGCCAACGTCCTGACTTTC
CASSVETGGPLGANVLTF
>.|TRBJ2-5|TRBV2|TRBD1
TGTGCCAGCAACGAGGGGGCCTCGGAGACCCAGTACTTC
CASNEGASETQYF
>.|TRBJ2-2|TRBV27|.
TGTGCCAGCAGTTTATCGTGGGGGAACACCGGGGAGCTGTTTTTT
CASSLSWGNTGELFF
>.|TRBJ2-6|TRBV7-9|.
TGTGCCAGCAGCCGAAGGGGCGGCATCGGTGGGGCCAACGTCCTGACTTTC
CASSRRGGIGGANVLTF
>.|TRBJ1-2|TRBV10-2|.
TGCGCCAGCAGTGGAGAAGGGGGGCGGACTAACTATGGCTACACCTTC
CASSGEGGRTNYGYTF
>.|TRBJ2-1|TRBV13|.
TGTGCCAGCAGCGATATATTGGACGCCATGTACGATGAGCAGTTCTTC
CASSDILDAMYDEQFF
>.|TRBJ2-1|TRBV11-3|.
TGTGCCAGCAGCTTAGGCTACAATGAGCAGTTCTTC
CASSLGYNEQFF
>.|TRBJ2-1|TRBV11-3|TRBD2
TGTGCCAGCAGCGCCGGGCTAGCGGAGAACAATGAGCAGTTCTTC
CASSAGLAENNEQFF
>.|TRBJ2-2|TRBV5-1|.
TGCGCCAGCACACCGGATAACACCGGGGAGCTGTTTTTT
CASTPDNTGELFF
>.|TRBJ1-2|TRBV6-5|.
TGTGCCAGCAGTACCGATACTAACTATGGCTACACCTTC
CASSTDTNYGYTF
>.|TRBJ1-5|TRBV4-1|.
TGCGCCAGCAGCCAAGACGAGGGGGTCAATCAGCCCCAGCATTTT
CASSQDEGVNQPQHF
>.|TRBJ2-2|TRBV7-3|TRBD2
TGTGCCAGCAGCCGGGAGGGCAGTGCGAACACCGGGGAGCTGTTTTTT
CASSREGSANTGELFF
>.|TRBJ1-2|TRBV30|TRBD1
TGTGCCTATGAACAGGGGGCGAGCTATGGCTACACCTTC
CAYEQGASYGYTF
>.|TRBJ2-2|TRBV4-1|.
TGCGCCAGCAGCCAAGATGCGGGGGCCACCGGGGAGCTGTTTTTT
CASSQDAGATGELFF
>.|TRBJ2-4|TRBV6-6|.
TGTGCCAGCAGGCCAGGGGGTAGCGGCAAAAACATTCAGTACTTC
CASRPGGSGKNIQYF
>few|TRBJ1-5|TRBV6-5|.
TGTGCCAGCAGTCCAAAATATAGCAATCAGCCCCAGCATTTT
CASSPKYSNQPQHF
>.|TRBJ2-5|TRBV5-1|.
TGCGCCAGCAGCCGCCGCCAAGAGACCCAGTACTTC
CASSRRQETQYF
>.|TRBJ2-1|TRBV9|.
TGTGCCAGCAGCGCCCCGACTGGGAATGAGCAGTTCTTC
CASSAPTGNEQFF
>.|TRBJ1-5|TRBV19|.
TGTGCCAGTAGCCTACAGGACGTCAATCAGCCCCAGCATTTT
CASSLQDVNQPQHF
>.|TRBJ2-2|TRBV3-1/TRBV3-2|TRBD2
TGTGCCAGCAGCCAAGATGCGGGACTAGCGGGGATACTAACGAACACCGGGGAGCTGTTTTTT
CASSQDAGLAGILTNTGELFF
>.|TRBJ2-7|TRBV18|.
TGTGCCAGCTCAAAGTCCCAGGGATCAGGGGAGCAGTACTTC
CASSKSQGSGEQYF
>.|TRBJ2-7|TRBV5-6|TRBD1
TGTGCCAGCAGCTTGGAAGGACAGGGTGTCGACGAGCAGTACTTC
CASSLEGQGVDEQYF
>.|TRBJ1-1|TRBV7-8|.
TGTGCCAGCAGCTTAGTTGCAGGGAAGGATTTCTTT
CASSLVAGKDFF
>.|TRBJ1-5|TRBV6-5|TRBD1
TGTGCCAGCCGAACGACAGGGCGAGGCAATCAGCCCCAGCATTTT
CASRTTGRGNQPQHF
>.|TRBJ1-2|TRBV28|TRBD1
TGTGCCAGCAGCAATACAGGGGAGCCTAACTATGGCTACACCTTC
CASSNTGEPNYGYTF
>.|TRBJ1-1|TRBV19|TRBD1
TGTGCCAGTAGGACCGGACAGGGAGGTCGGTACACTGAAGCTTTCTTT
CASRTGQGGRYTEAFF
>few|TRBJ1-1|TRBV9|TRBD1
TGTGCCAGCACCAAGGACAGGGTGGGCACTGAAGCTTTCTTT
CASTKDRVGTEAFF
>.|TRBJ2-7|TRBV2|.
TGTGCCAGCAGTGAGCAACTGCCCGGGGACGAGCAGTACTTC
CASSEQLPGDEQYF
>few|TRBJ1-1|TRBV11-3|TRBD1
TGTGCCAGCAGCCGACAGGGCCCGAACACTGAAGCTTTCTTT
CASSRQGPNTEAFF
>.|TRBJ1-4|TRBV3-1/TRBV3-2|.
TGTGCCAGCAGCCAGCTTACAACTAATGAAAAACTGTTTTTT
CASSQLTTNEKLFF
>.|TRBJ2-7|TRBV6-5|.
TGTGCCAGCAGTTACTCCTCCAGGCTAGGGAACGAGCAGTACTTC
CASSYSSRLGNEQYF
>.|TRBJ1-2|TRBV14|.
TGTGCCAGCAGCCGCGGTCTCCAATATGGCTACACCTTC
CASSRGLQYGYTF
>.|TRBJ2-3|TRBV7-3|.
TGTGCCAGCAGCTTCGCCGGGGAACGGGATACGCAGTATTTT
CASSFAGERDTQYF
>.|TRBJ2-1|TRBV5-1|.
TGCGCCAGCAGCTTGGGGACTTACCTGAGACACAATGAGCAGTTCTTC
CASSLGTYLRHNEQFF
>.|TRBJ1-5|TRBV12-3/TRBV12-4|.
TGTGCCAGCAGTTTTGGGAGCAATCAGCCCCAGCATTTT
CASSFGSNQPQHF
>medium-sized|TRBJ2-7|TRBV7-9|.
TGTGCCAGCAGCTTAGGACCCGGAAGCTCCTACGAGCAGTACTTC
CASSLGPGSSYEQYF
>.|TRBJ1-2|TRBV7-2|TRBD1
TGTGCCAGCAGCAGGGGACAGGGACGGGGCTACACCTTC
CASSRGQGRGYTF
>.|TRBJ1-3|TRBV7-9|TRBD1
TGTGCCAGCAGCTTCGCTTCAGGGGGCGCATTTGGAAACACCATATATTTT
CASSFASGGAFGNTIYF
>.|TRBJ2-3|TRBV7-6|.
TGTGCCAGCAGCTTAGCGCGAGGGGTAGGGACAGATACGCAGTATTTT
CASSLARGVGTDTQYF
>once|TRBJ2-2|TRBV4-2|.
TGTGCCAGCAGCCAAGGGGATGTGCGGGAGCTGTTTTTT
CASSQGDVRELFF
>few|TRBJ2-7|TRBV15|TRBD1
TGTGCCACCAGCAGAGATCCACCGGGACAGGGGTTCCACGAGCAGTACTTC
CATSRDPPGQGFHEQYF
>.|TRBJ2-2|TRBV29-1|.
TGCAGCGTTCGCAGGACGAACACCGGGGAGCTGTTTTTT
CSVRRTNTGELFF
>few|TRBJ2-6|TRBV19|.
TGTGCCAGTAGTATCGCAGATGCTGGGGCCAACGTCCTGACTTTC
CASSIADAGANVLTF
>.|TRBJ2-7|TRBV27|.
TGTGCCAGCGGACAGAGCTCCTACGAGCAGTACTTC
CASGQSSYEQYF
>.|TRBJ2-3|TRBV30|TRBD2
TGTGCCTGGGGGACTACCGCGCAGTATTTT
CAWGTTAQYF
>once|TRBJ2-5|TRBV7-9|TRBD2
TGTGCCAGCAGCTCCGGGACTAGCGGGGGGGCAGAGACCCAGTACTTC
CASSSGTSGGAETQYF
>.|TRBJ1-5|TRBV6-2/TRBV6-3|.
TGTGCCAGCAGTTGGGACGGGAATCAGCCCCAGCATTTT
CASSWDGNQPQHF
>.|TRBJ2-5|TRBV4-1|.
TGCGCCAGCAGCCAAGATGAGACTATTCAAGAGACCCAGTACTTC
CASSQDETIQETQYF
>.|TRBJ1-6|TRBV5-1|TRBD1
TGCGCCAGCAGTTATGCCGGGACAGAGAATTCACCCCTCCACTTT
CASSYAGTENSPLHF
>.|TRBJ1-2|TRBV30|TRBD1
TGTGCCTGGAGCCGGACAGGGAATTCCTATGGCTACACCTTC
CAWSRTGNSYGYTF
>.|TRBJ1-2|TRBV12-3/TRBV12-4|.
TGTGCCAGCAGCCGGGACGCATATGGCTACACCTTC
CASSRDAYGYTF
>.|TRBJ1-2|TRBV3-1/TRBV3-2|TRBD1
TGTGCCAGCATCCAACGGACAGGGGGGCCCTATGGCTACACCTTC
CASIQRTGGPYGYTF
>.|TRBJ2-7|TRBV7-3|TRBD2
TGTGCCAGCAGCTCGCTAAAAGCGGGGGTCCACGAGCAGTACTTC
CASSSLKAGVHEQYF
>.|TRBJ1-5|TRBV28|.
TGTGCCAGCAACCAGGGGCAGAACAATCAGCCCCAGCATTTT
CASNQGQNNQPQHF